Presented here are 24 T cell receptor beta chains from one specimen sequenced in a study of molecular identifiers for immune sequencing clone quantification. TCRdb used MiXCR to reprocess the PCR reads, holding one entry per CDR3 protein. The profile covers under 800,000 distinct CDR3 sequences, with about 25% appearing a single time and about 0.78% taken by the ten largest. The sequencing input was naive CD8+ T cells from blood, with Jurkat cell RNA spiked in. Specified subset: FACS-sorted CD8+CD4-CCR7+CD45RA+ naive T cells. These receptors originate from a human donor in good health. Some libraries in this study had Jurkat cell RNA spiked in.

For this clonotype: A much larger clone sits a single nucleotide away, making a read error possible. The V call is TRBV6-5, the J call TRBJ2-5, with D hard to call. CDR1 is MNHEY and CDR2 is SVGAGI in the germline V gene. The CDR3 totals 13 residues. The CDR3 is CASSLREQEPQYF. The CDR3 DNA is TGTGCCAGCAGTTTGAGAGAGCAAGAGCCCCAGTACTTC.

The gene calls are TRBV7-6 and TRBJ2-7; D uncertain. This CDR3 is 13 amino acids long. From germline, CDR1 is SGHVS and CDR2 FNYEAQ. Between the trimmed V and J ends, which lost 8 bases and 0 bases, there was a span of 11 bases. The CDR3 loop is CASQHFSSYEQYF. CDR3 sequence (DNA): TGTGCCAGCCAACACTTTAGCTCCTACGAGCAGTACTTC. Full variable domain (outside the CDR3, taken from reference TRBV7-6 and TRBJ2-7): GAGVSQSPRYKVTKRGQDVALRCDPISGHVSLYWYRQALGQGPEFLTYFNYEAQQDKSGLPNDRFSAERPEGSISTLTIQRTEQRDSAMYRCASQHFSSYEQYFGPGTRLTVT.

This clonotype appeared many times. The DNA for the CDR3 is TGTGCCAGCAGTTACTCGAATCCGGGGGGGGAGCTGTTTTTT. As protein: CASSYSNPGGELFF. V usage is TRBV6-5 and J usage is TRBJ2-2; D might be TRBD2 (5 bases). This CDR3 has 14 residues. Germline-derived CDR1 and CDR2 are MNHEY and SVGAGI. Trimming removed 0 bases at V and 8 bases at J, with 10 bases between.

This clonotype occurred a few times. The chain recombines TRBV2 with TRBJ2-1; unclear D gene. The germline V gene has CDR1 SNHLY and CDR2 FYNNEI. V was shortened by 3 bases and J by 1 base, with 10 bases between the two germline ends. CDR3 length: 15 amino acids. The CDR3 nucleotides are TGTGCCAGCAGTGAGGAACGGCAGTCCTACAATGAGCAGTTCTTC. Protein: CASSEERQSYNEQFF.

The chain uses TRBV6-2 or TRBV6-3 and TRBJ1-5; 8 bases match TRBD1. Germline V gene lookup returns CDR1 MNHEY and CDR2 SVGEGT. The CDR3 covers 15 residues. V lost 5 bases, J lost 3 bases, and 6 bases stayed unmatched. The CDR3 reads CASSQRQGPNQPQHF. CDR3 nucleotide sequence: TGTGCCAGCAGTCAACGACAGGGGCCCAATCAGCCCCAGCATTTT.

The chain carries TRBV4-2 and TRBJ1-1, with a possible D match to TRBD1 (5 bases). V was cut by 0 bases and J by 10 bases, with 9 bases left in between. Germline V gives CDR1 LGHNA, CDR2 YNFKEQ. The CDR3 is made up of 12 amino acids. The CDR3 coding sequence is TGTGCCAGCAGCCAAGACGGCGGGGCAGCTTTCTTT. Translated: CASSQDGGAAFF.

This clonotype was counted once. Just one base apart from a much larger clone, this may be a read error. The chain employs TRBV13 and TRBJ2-5; the D is unclear. V was cut by 5 bases and J by 0 bases, with 10 bases left in between. Germline loops: CDR1 PRHDT, CDR2 FYEKMQ (reference sequence). The CDR3 extends over 14 amino acids. The CDR3 sequence: CASSALGYQETQYF. The DNA for the CDR3 is TGTGCCAGCAGCGCCTTGGGGTACCAAGAGACCCAGTACTTC.

This clonotype was seen a few times. V and J are TRBV19 and TRBJ2-3, with D uncertain. CDR1 is LNHDA and CDR2 is SQIVND in the germline V gene (reference sequence). This CDR3 is built from 15 residues. Trimming pared 7 bases from V and 1 base from J, leaving 15 bases between. The CDR3 DNA is TGTGCCAGTAACTCCCCCCAGGTGGGCACAGATACGCAGTATTTT. Translated: CASNSPQVGTDTQYF.

Comments on this clonotype: This clone may be a read error of a much larger clone one base away. The J gene is TRBJ2-3, the V gene TRBV20-1; a weak D match, TRBD2 (5 bases). This CDR3 is built from 17 residues. Germline CDR1 and CDR2: DFQATT and SNEGSKA (reference sequence). The DNA of the CDR3 is TGCAGTACTAGAGGCAGCGGAGCCGTCTATAGCACAGATACGCAGTATTTT. Its protein product is CSTRGSGAVYSTDTQYF.

The table lists this clonotype with a few counts. V gene TRBV7-8 combines with J gene TRBJ1-1; unclear D gene. The V gene's germline CDR1 is SGHVS and CDR2 FQNEAQ. The CDR3 spans 15 residues. Trimming removed 1 base at V and 4 bases at J, with 13 bases between. The CDR3 loop is CASSLGVWRGTEAFF. In DNA form, the CDR3 reads TGTGCCAGCAGCTTAGGGGTTTGGCGGGGCACTGAAGCTTTCTTT.

The chain recombines TRBV12-3 or TRBV12-4 with TRBJ1-1; D ambiguous. The CDR3 is made up of 11 amino acids. V was clipped by 4 bases and J by 9 bases, with 9 bases between them. Written as DNA, the CDR3 is TGTGCCAGCAGTTCCGGTTCCCAAGCTTTCTTT. Residues: CASSSGSQAFF.

This clonotype was seen ten or more times. V is TRBV7-2 and J is TRBJ2-1; D is undetermined. CDR1 SGHTA and CDR2 FQGNSA come from the germline V gene. The V and J ends lost 5 bases and 10 bases respectively, with 12 bases between them. The CDR3 spans 12 residues. Here the CDR3 reads CASSPTLYEQFF. In nucleotides, the CDR3 is TGTGCCAGCAGCCCCACCCTATACGAGCAGTTCTTC.

This clonotype was recorded at least ten times. The chain recombines TRBV3-1 with TRBJ2-2, with D uncertain. CDR3 length: 11 amino acids. Deletions cut 1 base from V and 9 bases from J, with 3 bases between. Germline V gene sequence: CDR1 LGHDT, CDR2 YNNKEL (reference sequence). CDR3 residues: CASSQVWELFF. In DNA, the CDR3 is TGTGCCAGCAGCCAAGTGTGGGAGCTGTTTTTT.

As concerns this clonotype: One base away lies a much larger clone, so this may be a sequencing read error. J is TRBJ1-1 and V is TRBV6-5; D gene unclear. Trimming took 6 bases from V and 4 from J, leaving 15 bases between them. This CDR3 has 14 residues. Per the germline V gene, CDR1 is MNHEY and CDR2 is SVGAGI. The CDR3 region is CASSNGILSTEAFF. As DNA, the CDR3 is TGTGCCAGCAGCAACGGCATTCTGAGCACTGAAGCTTTCTTT.

This clonotype was recorded a few times. The chain joins TRBV30 to TRBJ1-4; D gene ambiguous. Trimming cost V 1 base and J 4 bases, with 16 bases left between them. Germline lookup yields CDR1 GTSNPN and CDR2 SVGIG (reference sequence). This CDR3 has 16 residues. The CDR3 loop is CAWSEGPRDVNEKLFF. The DNA for the CDR3 is TGTGCCTGGAGTGAAGGTCCGAGGGATGTTAATGAAAAACTGTTTTTT.

This clonotype has ten or more counts. The chain carries TRBV7-2 and TRBJ2-7, with a tentative D call TRBD2 (5 bases). Germline V gene lookup returns CDR1 SGHTA and CDR2 FQGNSA. The CDR3 sequence is 14 residues long. V shed 4 bases and J shed 5 bases, with 15 bases lying between them. The CDR3: CASSSGLPGDEQYF. CDR3 in DNA: TGTGCCAGCAGCTCCGGACTCCCTGGGGACGAGCAGTACTTC.

This clonotype was seen a handful of times. The rearrangement links TRBV7-9 to TRBJ1-1; D is undetermined. CDR3 length: 12 amino acids. Germline CDR1 reads SEHNR; CDR2 reads FQNEAQ (reference sequence). V lost 5 bases, J lost 1 base, and 5 bases lay in between. The CDR3, as DNA: TGTGCCAGCAGCGAATCGAACACTGAAGCTTTCTTT. Residues: CASSESNTEAFF.

Many counts were recorded for this clonotype. This chain connects TRBV4-3 to TRBJ1-5, with a possible D match to TRBD1 (6 bases). The germline V gene has CDR1 LGHNA and CDR2 YSLEER. The ends were cut back, 0 bases at V and 3 bases at J, with 12 bases in the middle. This CDR3 is built from 16 residues. CDR3 DNA sequence: TGCGCCAGCAGCCAAGAACTACAGGGATACAATCAGCCCCAGCATTTT. Translating it yields CASSQELQGYNQPQHF.

This clonotype was detected many times. The chain carries TRBV4-1 and TRBJ1-1; TRBD1 is a possible D gene (5 bases). The CDR3 spans 15 residues. The V gene lost 2 bases and the J gene lost 1 base, with 11 bases spanning the gap. Germline assignment: CDR1 MGHRA and CDR2 YSYEKL. The CDR3 DNA is TGCGCCAGCAGCCAAACCATAGACAGGAACACTGAAGCTTTCTTT. This sequence encodes CASSQTIDRNTEAFF.

The chain links TRBV27 to TRBJ2-5, with D perhaps TRBD2 (7 bases). CDR3 length: 15 residues. The germline V gene encodes CDR1 MNHEY and CDR2 SMNVEV (reference sequence). Trimming removed 6 bases at V and 5 bases at J, with 19 bases between. The CDR3: CASSPMGGAAETQYF. The CDR3 DNA reads as TGTGCCAGCAGCCCAATGGGGGGGGCTGCGGAGACCCAGTACTTC.

This clonotype has just a few counts. CDR3 bases: TGCGCCAGCAGAGGACAGGGGATAGCCAAAAACATTCAGTACTTC. Encoded protein: CASRGQGIAKNIQYF. This chain connects TRBV10-1 to TRBJ2-4, with 9 bases matching TRBD1. V lost 6 bases and J lost 0; bases outside the gene matches: 3. The germline gives CDR1 WNHNN, CDR2 SYGVQD (reference sequence). The CDR3 contains 15 residues.

In regard to this clonotype: An end of the junction differs from the germline gene, which may be a read error. This sequence joins TRBV27 and TRBJ2-7, with 11 positions matching TRBD1. Germline CDR1 and CDR2: MNHEY and SMNVEV (reference sequence). This CDR3 is 15 amino acids long. CDR3 loop: CASSPRTGGFYAQYF. CDR3 coding DNA: TGTGCCAGCAGTCCCCGGACAGGGGGCTTTTACGCGCAGTACTTC.

This clonotype was seen a few times. CDR3 protein: CSARKEKETRADGYTF. The CDR3, as DNA: TGCAGTGCTAGAAAAGAAAAAGAAACAAGGGCCGATGGCTACACCTTC. The chain carries TRBV20-1 and TRBJ1-2, with D unresolved. The V end was cut by 2 bases, the J end by 6 bases, with 22 bases between. Germline assignment: CDR1 DFQATT and CDR2 SNEGSKA (reference sequence). The CDR3 runs to 16 residues.

This clonotype showed up just a few times. The chain has TRBV4-2 and TRBJ2-7, with no clear D. V dropped 3 bases and J dropped 0 bases, with 6 bases sitting between them. The CDR3 extends over 13 amino acids. The V gene's germline CDR1 is LGHNA and CDR2 YNFKEQ. In nucleotides, the CDR3 is TGTGCCAGCAGCCATGGCAACTCCTACGAGCAGTACTTC. This codes for CASSHGNSYEQYF.